The 17 T cell receptor beta chains given below trace back to one sample, sequenced in a study of shared T cell receptors in the human thymus. The assay was immunoSEQ multiplex PCR, and TCRdb's table has in-frame clones only and misses some. The sample lists roughly 700,000 clones, more than 75% occurring once. This same sample was also part of a study on human thymus T cells.

Material for sequencing was thymocytes. These receptors all come from a boy in the first two years of life with a congenital heart defect.

This chain connects TRBV6-5 to TRBJ2-1; 8 bases are shared with TRBD2. The CDR3 consists of 15 residues. V gave up 6 bases and J gave up 0 bases; unmatched junction bases: 4. Germline lookup yields CDR1 MNHEY and CDR2 SVGAGI. The CDR3 here is CASRTTSGSYNEQFF. The CDR3 coding sequence is TGTGCCAGCAGGACAACTAGCGGCTCCTACAATGAGCAGTTCTTC.

The chain has TRBV5-1 and TRBJ2-6; 8 bases are shared with TRBD2. Germline assignment: CDR1 SGHRS and CDR2 YFSETQ. The CDR3 is 18 amino acids. V lost 0 bases to trimming and J lost 0 bases; unmatched junction nucleotides: 5. The CDR3 loop reads CASSLAERESSGANVLTF. The CDR3 DNA reads TGCGCCAGCAGCTTGGCCGAGCGGGAGTCCTCTGGGGCCAACGTCCTGACTTTC.

The chain couples TRBV6-4 to TRBJ2-1, with 12 bases that match TRBD2. Losses at the gene ends were 6 bases for V and 7 bases for J; bases not matched to a gene: 7. The CDR3 consists of 15 residues. Germline CDR1 MRHNA, CDR2 SNTAGT. The CDR3 spells CASRLLAGGGNEQFF. The CDR3 DNA sequence: TGTGCCAGCAGGCTACTAGCGGGAGGTGGGAATGAGCAGTTCTTC.

This clone was seen a single time. The rearrangement joins TRBV4-1 to TRBJ2-2; TRBD1 agrees at 8 bases. With V trimmed by 4 bases and J by 4 bases, 5 bases remained unmatched. The CDR3 spans 15 residues. Germline V gene sequence: CDR1 MGHRA, CDR2 YSYEKL. The CDR3 DNA follows: TGCGCCAGCAGCCCTCGGACAGGGACCACCGGGGAGCTGTTTTTT. It codes for CASSPRTGTTGELFF.

V usage is TRBV4-3 and J usage is TRBJ2-3; 14 bases align to TRBD2. CDR1 LGHNA and CDR2 YSLEER come from the germline V gene. V gave up 2 bases and J gave up 4 bases; unmatched junction bases: 5. The CDR3 runs to 17 residues. CDR3 protein: CASSQRLAGGAADTQYF. The CDR3 region has the DNA TGCGCCAGCAGCCAACGACTAGCGGGAGGGGCCGCAGATACGCAGTATTTT.

The CDR3 protein is CASSHLASRSYNEQFF. Written as DNA, the CDR3 is TGTGCCAGCAGTCATCTAGCGAGCAGGTCCTACAATGAGCAGTTCTTC. The chain combines TRBV14 with TRBJ2-1, with D possibly matching TRBD2 (6 bases). V was clipped by 6 bases and J by 1 base, with 16 bases between them. In germline, CDR1 is SGHDN, CDR2 FVKESK. The CDR3 is made up of 16 amino acids.

The gene calls are TRBV7-9 and TRBJ2-7; TRBD2 agrees at 8 bases. In germline, CDR1 is SEHNR, CDR2 FQNEAQ (reference sequence). V shed 0 bases and J 3 bases; nucleotides not matched to a gene: 13. The length of the CDR3 is 18 residues. The CDR3: CASSLANAAGGGVYEQYF. In DNA form, the CDR3 reads TGTGCCAGCAGCTTAGCAAATGCCGCGGGAGGTGGAGTCTACGAGCAGTACTTC.

This clone showed up just once. V usage is TRBV10-1 and J usage is TRBJ2-7, with 13 bases that match TRBD2. The germline V gene encodes CDR1 WNHNN and CDR2 SYGVQD (reference sequence). V shed 6 bases and J 7 bases; nucleotides not matched to a gene: 9. The CDR3 sequence is 15 residues long. CDR3 sequence reads: CASSFGLAGVREQYF. The CDR3 DNA sequence: TGCGCCAGCAGCTTCGGACTAGCGGGAGTTCGGGAGCAGTACTTC.

The chain is built from TRBV7-8 and TRBJ2-7, with a tentative D call TRBD2 (5 bases). Between the trimmed V and J ends, which lost 2 bases and 6 bases, there was a span of 14 bases. CDR3 length: 14 residues. The germline V gene encodes CDR1 SGHVS and CDR2 FQNEAQ. The CDR3 spells CASSLSVGAGEQYF. CDR3 DNA sequence: TGTGCCAGCAGCTTATCAGTGGGAGCCGGCGAGCAGTACTTC.

This clone occurred once. V is TRBV12-5 and J is TRBJ2-2; weak D call: TRBD1 (5 bases). V was pared by 1 base and J by 2 bases, with 8 bases between. Germline V gene lookup returns CDR1 LGHNT and CDR2 FRNRAP. CDR3 length equals 15 residues. For the CDR3, the DNA is TGTGCTAGTGGTTTGGCAGGGCCTAACACCGGGGAGCTGTTTTTT. Protein product: CASGLAGPNTGELFF.

The V call is TRBV2, the J call TRBJ1-4, with D tentatively TRBD1 (6 bases). V lost 2 bases and J lost 3, with 13 bases in between. Germline values: CDR1 SNHLY, CDR2 FYNNEI. This CDR3 has 16 amino acids. Here the CDR3 reads CASSENYRVPNEKLFF. CDR3 DNA: TGTGCCAGCAGTGAAAACTACAGGGTACCTAATGAAAAACTGTTTTTT.

The rearrangement joins TRBV9 to TRBJ2-3, with D possibly matching TRBD1 (6 bases). Per germline, CDR1 SGDLS and CDR2 YYNGEE. V was clipped by 3 bases and J by 2 bases, with 13 bases between them. The CDR3 is 15 residues long. The DNA of the CDR3 is TGTGCCAGCAGCGCGAGGGACACGGACACAGATACGCAGTATTTT. This gives the protein CASSARDTDTDTQYF.

The chain couples TRBV30 to TRBJ2-7, with a possible D match to TRBD1 (6 bases). Germline lookup yields CDR1 GTSNPN and CDR2 SVGIG (reference sequence). The V end lost 5 bases, the J end lost 0 bases, and 17 bases lay between the germline ends. The CDR3 runs to 15 residues. CDR3 protein: CAWPNPGHTSYEQYF. The CDR3, as DNA: TGTGCCTGGCCTAACCCGGGACACACCTCCTACGAGCAGTACTTC.

The J gene is TRBJ2-1, the V gene TRBV4-3, with 15 nucleotides matching TRBD2. With V trimmed by 3 bases and J by 10 bases, 7 bases remained unmatched. The V gene's germline CDR1 is LGHNA and CDR2 YSLEER. The CDR3 covers 16 residues. As DNA, the CDR3 is TGCGCCAGCAGCCATCTACGGACTAGCGGGAGGGTCGAGCAGTTCTTC. Protein: CASSHLRTSGRVEQFF.

This clone was recorded once. J is TRBJ2-1 and V is TRBV6-4; possible D gene TRBD2, 6 bases. The V end lost 6 bases, the J end lost 8 bases, and 17 bases lay between the germline ends. The CDR3 length is 14 residues. Germline V lookup: CDR1 MRHNA, CDR2 SNTAGT. CDR3 nucleotide sequence: TGTGCCAGCAGGCTGGGGCGGGATCGTGATGAGCAGTTCTTC. Protein: CASRLGRDRDEQFF.

The chain uses TRBV6-1 and TRBJ2-5; 13 bases align to TRBD2. The junction had 1 base not matched to a gene; V was cut back by 1 base and J by 5 bases. This CDR3 has 15 amino acids. Per germline, CDR1 MNHNS and CDR2 SASEGT. The CDR3 spells CASSEVTSGRETQYF. Written as DNA, the CDR3 is TGTGCCAGCAGTGAAGTGACTAGCGGGAGGGAGACCCAGTACTTC.

This sequence joins TRBV4-1 and TRBJ2-2, with TRBD2 matching 10 bases. The CDR3 is 17 residues long. The V and J ends lost 0 bases and 4 bases, in that order; junction bases with no gene match: 5. CDR1 is MGHRA, CDR2 YSYEKL, per germline. CDR3 nucleotide sequence: TGCGCCAGCAGCCAAGAACCTAGCGGGAGTGTCACCGGGGAGCTGTTTTTT. Amino acid sequence: CASSQEPSGSVTGELFF.